The rows below give T cell receptor beta chains drawn from one sample of a study of blood T cell repertoires in COVID-19. Repertoires were generated with immunoSEQ multiplex PCR, while TCRdb's copy carries only in-frame clones and drops some. The sample carries more than 450,000 clones, roughly 87% recorded once. Sequenced sample: PBMCs or T cells enriched from blood (not recorded which). Every receptor here comes from a woman aged 18-30 years who had recovered from COVID-19. CDR3s include the opening cysteine and the closing phenylalanine or tryptophan. The order of the fields is V gene, clone size, D gene, J gene, CDR3 DNA, CDR3 protein. The D gene is left open where the match is weak. Size is omitted from some rows. Given values are once, few, many or a class for expanded clones.

TRBV4-1,.,.,TRBJ1-6,TGCGCCAGCAGCCCCCCCAGCGGGGGGGGAGGATCACCCCTCCACTTT,CASSPPSGGGGSPLHF
TRBV7-2,.,.,TRBJ1-2,TGTGCCAGCAGCCGCGAGAGCTATGGCTACACCTTC,CASSRESYGYTF
TRBV15,.,TRBD2,TRBJ2-5,TGTGCCACCTATGCGGGGGGAGGCGAGACCCAGTACTTC,CATYAGGGETQYF
TRBV27,once,TRBD1,TRBJ1-1,TGTGCCAGCAGTTTCATACGACAGGGGGCGCGTGCTTTCTTT,CASSFIRQGARAFF
TRBV19,.,TRBD1,TRBJ1-1,TGTGCCAGTAGTATTAAGGGGGCGGCCACTGAAGCTTTCTTT,CASSIKGAATEAFF
TRBV29-1,.,TRBD2,TRBJ2-5,TGCAGCGTTGAAGTAGTCCCGACAGCGGGGGTGACCCAGTACTTC,CSVEVVPTAGVTQYF
TRBV28,.,TRBD1,TRBJ1-6,TGTGCCAGCAGTCTACTCAGGGGGCAGGATTCACCCCTCCACTTT,CASSLLRGQDSPLHF
TRBV2,.,.,TRBJ1-2,TGTGCCAGCAGTTTGGGCCCTAACTATGGCTACACCTTC,CASSLGPNYGYTF
TRBV5-5,few,.,TRBJ1-1,TGTGCCAGCAGCTTGGCCCCAGGGGTGAACACTGAAGCTTTCTTT,CASSLAPGVNTEAFF
TRBV4-2,few,.,TRBJ1-2,TGTGCCAGCAGCCGAACTCTGACAGACAACTATGGCTACACCTTC,CASSRTLTDNYGYTF
TRBV5-6,.,TRBD1,TRBJ2-1,TGTGCCAGCAGACGTAGGACAGGGGTTCAGGAGCAGTTCTTC,CASRRRTGVQEQFF
TRBV30,.,.,TRBJ1-5,TGTGCCTGGAAGGGGGAGGGAGACCAGCCCCAGCATTTT,CAWKGEGDQPQHF
TRBV19,once,.,TRBJ1-5,TGTGCCAGTACCTTTCGGCAGGGGACGAGTCAGCCCCAGCATTTT,CASTFRQGTSQPQHF
TRBV2,.,.,TRBJ1-1,TGTGCCAGCAGTGAAGACCTAATGAACACTGAAGCTTTCTTT,CASSEDLMNTEAFF
TRBV6-1,.,.,TRBJ1-6,TGTGCCAGCAGTGAAGATTGGGGGGCCCTCCACTTT,CASSEDWGALHF
TRBV18,few,TRBD1,TRBJ1-3,TGTGCCAGCTCACGGGACAGTGGAAACACCATATATTTT,CASSRDSGNTIYF
TRBV14,.,TRBD2,TRBJ2-1,TGTGCCAGCAGCCAAGTTACTAGCGGCTCCTACAATGAGCAGTTCTTC,CASSQVTSGSYNEQFF
TRBV30,once,TRBD1,TRBJ1-1,TGTGCCTCGTCCCGGGACAGGGGGCGGGACACTGAAGCTTTCTTT,CASSRDRGRDTEAFF
TRBV2,once,.,TRBJ1-2,TGTGCCAGCAGTGGGGGCAGTGGCTATGGCTACACCTTC,CASSGGSGYGYTF
TRBV15,.,TRBD1,TRBJ1-4,TGTGCCACCAGCAGAGACAGGGGGCGAGGTGAAAAACTGTTTTTT,CATSRDRGRGEKLFF
TRBV25-1,.,TRBD1,TRBJ1-6,TGTGCCAGCCAACTGACAGGGGGCGGTTCACCCCTCCACTTT,CASQLTGGGSPLHF
TRBV7-2,few,TRBD2,TRBJ2-1,TGTGCCAGCAGCTTAGATTGGAGACTAGCGGGGGGGCGGGCCAATGAGCAGTTCTTC,CASSLDWRLAGGRANEQFF
TRBV20-1,.,.,TRBJ1-6,TGCAGTGCCACCGAGGGAGAACCCCTCCACTTT,CSATEGEPLHF
TRBV7-3,.,TRBD1,TRBJ2-3,TGTGCCAGCAGCCCTCGGTGGGGACAGGGACCCACAGATACGCAGTATTTT,CASSPRWGQGPTDTQYF
TRBV6-5,.,TRBD2,TRBJ2-3,TGTGCCAGCGGGAGGGGCATGGGAGATACGCAGTATTTT,CASGRGMGDTQYF
TRBV5-1,few,.,TRBJ1-2,TGCGCCAGCAGCCGGGACACAGCTAACTATGGCTACACCTTC,CASSRDTANYGYTF
TRBV6-1,few,TRBD1,TRBJ1-5,TGTGCCAGCAGTGAAAGATTAGGTGGGGCAGGGGGATGGCAGCCCCAGCATTTT,CASSERLGGAGGWQPQHF
TRBV30,.,TRBD2,TRBJ2-5,TGTGCCTGGAGTGCCCGGCGGGGGGAAACCCAGTACTTC,CAWSARRGETQYF
TRBV24-1,once,.,TRBJ1-5,TGTGCCACCGGACAGACTTATAGCAATCAGCCCCAGCATTTT,CATGQTYSNQPQHF
TRBV19,few,.,TRBJ2-1,TGTGCCAGTAGTATCATGAAAAGAGGTGGTGAGCAGTTCTTC,CASSIMKRGGEQFF
TRBV19,.,.,TRBJ1-2,TGTGCCAGTAGTATAGATCAGGGTTTCAACTATGGCTACACCTTC,CASSIDQGFNYGYTF
TRBV19,few,TRBD2,TRBJ2-1,TGTGCCAGTACCCTAGCGGGGGGTGTGGTATACAATGAGCAGTTCTTC,CASTLAGGVVYNEQFF
TRBV4-2,.,.,TRBJ1-2,TGTGCCAGCAGCCAAGAGAGATGGGAGGGTGGCTACACCTTC,CASSQERWEGGYTF
TRBV2,once,TRBD1,TRBJ1-1,TGTGCCAGCAGTCAAAGGACAGGGGGACACACTGAAGCTTTCTTT,CASSQRTGGHTEAFF
TRBV28,.,.,TRBJ1-1,TGTGCCAGCAGACCGCCGGACACTGAAGCTTTCTTT,CASRPPDTEAFF
TRBV6-5,.,.,TRBJ2-5,TGTGCCAGCAGCCCCCAGGGTGGTGAGACCCAGTACTTC,CASSPQGGETQYF
TRBV2,.,TRBD2,TRBJ2-7,TGTGCCAGCAGCGGGACTAGCGGTTACTACGAGCAGTACTTC,CASSGTSGYYEQYF
TRBV28,.,TRBD1,TRBJ1-2,TGTGCCAGCAGCTGGACCGGGACAGGGGAACCCTTAGGCTATGGCTACACCTTC,CASSWTGTGEPLGYGYTF
TRBV18,.,TRBD1,TRBJ2-2,TGTGCCAGCTCACCGGGACAGGGGGCGCACACCGGGGAGCTGTTTTTT,CASSPGQGAHTGELFF